Below, 19 T cell receptor beta chains from the same sample are listed, as sequenced in a study of shared clonotypes between healthy human individuals. The assay was immunoSEQ multiplex PCR, and TCRdb's table has in-frame clones only and misses some. Found here are over 2 million clones, about 90% of them singletons; the top ten hold 0.37%. Material for sequencing was naive CD4+ T cells from PBMCs. Described subset: CD45RA+ positively selected. All receptors come from a man younger than 35 in good health. Some clones in this sample may be carry-over from other donors' samples.

V usage is TRBV29-1 and J usage is TRBJ2-2, with D tentatively TRBD2 (7 bases). The germline V and J ends were trimmed by 7 bases and 6 bases, with 18 bases remaining between them. Germline-derived CDR1 and CDR2 are SQVTM and ANQGSEA. This CDR3 has 14 residues. CDR3 residues: CSGARGARPGELFF. In nucleotides, the CDR3 is TGCAGCGGCGCCCGGGGGGCGCGTCCCGGGGAGCTGTTTTTT.

The chain carries TRBV6-1 and TRBJ1-5; D perhaps matches TRBD1 (6 bases). The CDR3 extends over 12 amino acids. Trimming cost V 7 bases and J 7 bases, with 11 bases left between them. Germline V gene lookup returns CDR1 MNHNS and CDR2 SASEGT. CDR3 region: CASMQGYQPQHF. CDR3 DNA: TGTGCCAGCATGCAGGGGTACCAGCCCCAGCATTTT.

The V and J genes are TRBV5-8 and TRBJ2-7, with D uncertain. V lost 0 bases and J lost 3, with 7 bases in between. CDR1 and CDR2 from the germline V gene are SGHTS and YDEGEE. The CDR3 contains 13 residues. CDR3 nucleotide sequence: TGTGCCAGCAGCTTGGGGCACTACTACGAGCAGTACTTC. This codes for CASSLGHYYEQYF.

The genes are TRBV4-1 and TRBJ2-1, with TRBD2 matching 8 bases. The CDR3 runs 16 residues. V shed 5 bases and J 0 bases; nucleotides not matched to a gene: 6. Germline V lookup: CDR1 MGHRA, CDR2 YSYEKL. The CDR3 region has the DNA TGCGCCAGCAGCTCTCAGAGCGGGAGCTCCTACAATGAGCAGTTCTTC. This encodes CASSSQSGSSYNEQFF.

With respect to this clone: The same CDR3 can be traced to other DNA sequences in this sample. The chain joins TRBV6-5 to TRBJ1-5, with D possibly being TRBD1 (6 bases). Germline assignment: CDR1 MNHEY and CDR2 SVGAGI. This CDR3 spans 15 amino acids. V shed 0 bases and J shed 7 bases, with 13 bases lying between them. The CDR3 bases are TGTGCCAGCAGTTACTCTGGGGGGCCGGGCCAGCCCCAGCATTTT. It is translated as CASSYSGGPGQPQHF.

On this clone itself: Other DNA sequences in this sample translate to the same CDR3. The rearrangement uses TRBV18 and TRBJ2-5; no clear D. Deletions cut 6 bases from V and 0 bases from J, with 5 bases between. This CDR3 comprises 12 residues. The germline CDR1 and CDR2 sequences are KGHSH and LQKENI. CDR3 sequence (DNA): TGTGCCAGCTCGCTGTACCAAGAGACCCAGTACTTC. Translated, it gives CASSLYQETQYF.

The chain carries TRBV7-8 and TRBJ2-5; 8 positions agree with TRBD1. After removal of 4 bases from V and 1 base from J, the junction contained 8 bases not matched to a gene. Germline CDR1 reads SGHVS; CDR2 reads FQNEAQ. The CDR3 covers 16 residues. The DNA of the CDR3 is TGTGCCAGCAGCTGGCCGGGACAGGAAGCCCAAGAGACCCAGTACTTC. This gives the protein CASSWPGQEAQETQYF.

The rearrangement links TRBV7-9 to TRBJ1-3; D is ambiguous. V gave up 1 base and J gave up 8 bases, with 6 bases separating them. The CDR3 loop spans 12 amino acids. Germline V gene data show CDR1 as SEHNR and CDR2 as FQNEAQ (reference sequence). CDR3 bases: TGTGCCAGCAGCTTAGATACAGACACCATATATTTT. Its protein is CASSLDTDTIYF.

This clone occurred once. The chain employs TRBV5-4 and TRBJ2-2; TRBD1 might be the D (5 bases). The CDR3 contains 15 residues. Germline CDR1 reads SGHNT; CDR2 reads YYREEE (reference sequence). V dropped 4 bases and J dropped 4 bases, with 14 bases sitting between them. The DNA for the CDR3 is TGTGCCAGCAGCCCAGGACACTTCGCCACCGGGGAGCTGTTTTTT. Its translation is CASSPGHFATGELFF.

The chain links TRBV27 to TRBJ1-1; D not certain. Germline-derived CDR1 and CDR2 are MNHEY and SMNVEV (reference sequence). CDR3 length equals 12 residues. Trimming removed 4 bases from V and 5 bases from J, with 8 bases in between. In nucleotides, the CDR3 is TGTGCCAGCAGTTCTACTCATACTGAAGCTTTCTTT. It codes for CASSSTHTEAFF.

This sequence joins TRBV5-1 and TRBJ1-2; tentatively, D is TRBD1 (6 bases). The germline V and J ends were trimmed by 2 bases and 2 bases, with 16 bases remaining between them. In germline, CDR1 is SGHRS, CDR2 YFSETQ. This CDR3 has 16 amino acids. CDR3 bases: TGCGCCAGCAGCTTATCGACCCCGACAGGCAACTATGGCTACACCTTC. Protein product: CASSLSTPTGNYGYTF.

CDR3 protein: CASRSRGLGPDTQYF. The DNA for the CDR3 is TGTGCCAGCAGATCCCGAGGACTAGGCCCAGATACGCAGTATTTT. The V gene is TRBV27, the J gene TRBJ2-3, with 7 bases that match TRBD2. V gave up 6 bases and J gave up 4 bases; unmatched junction bases: 10. There are 15 residues in the CDR3. The germline V gene has CDR1 MNHEY and CDR2 SMNVEV (reference sequence).

V usage is TRBV5-1 and J usage is TRBJ1-2, with D possibly being TRBD1 (5 bases). CDR3 length: 16 amino acids. From germline, CDR1 is SGHRS and CDR2 YFSETQ. The V gene lost 0 bases and the J gene lost 4 bases, with 16 bases spanning the gap. CDR3 in amino acids: CASSLAGASSGYGYTF. CDR3 sequence (DNA): TGCGCCAGCAGCTTGGCCGGGGCCTCATCGGGCTATGGCTACACCTTC.

This chain links TRBV18 with TRBJ2-7, with 8 bases aligning to TRBD1. The trim removed 2 bases at V and 5 bases at J, leaving 5 bases unmatched. This CDR3 contains 14 residues. Germline CDR1 reads KGHSH; CDR2 reads LQKENI. Written as DNA, the CDR3 is TGTGCCAGCTCACCAATGGGACAGGAAAACGAGCAGTACTTC. Translating it yields CASSPMGQENEQYF.

About this clone itself: The same CDR3 is also encoded by other DNA sequences in this sample. For the CDR3, the DNA is TGTGCCAGCAGCTTAGGACAGGGGAACTCCTACGAGCAGTACTTC. Translation gives CASSLGQGNSYEQYF. This chain joins TRBV11-2 and TRBJ2-7, with 8 bases lining up with TRBD1. This CDR3 contains 15 residues. Germline V gives CDR1 SGHAT, CDR2 FQNNGV. The V gene end was trimmed by 1 base and the J gene end by 0 bases; junction bases not matched to a gene: 2.

The chain combines TRBV14 with TRBJ1-5, with D perhaps matching TRBD1 (5 bases). From germline, CDR1 is SGHDN and CDR2 FVKESK. The CDR3 consists of 15 residues. V lost 4 bases, J lost 1 base, and 11 bases lay in between. CDR3 sequence: CASSRSGDSNQPQHF. DNA of the CDR3: TGTGCCAGCAGCCGTTCCGGGGACAGCAATCAGCCCCAGCATTTT.

The J gene is TRBJ2-1, the V gene TRBV6-1, with a possible D match to TRBD1 (6 bases). Germline V gene lookup returns CDR1 MNHNS and CDR2 SASEGT. The CDR3 runs to 15 residues. V dropped 0 bases and J dropped 10 bases, with 16 bases sitting between them. CDR3 nucleotide sequence: TGTGCCAGCAGTGAAGCGGAGGCAGGGGCCGGGGAGCAGTTCTTC. Protein: CASSEAEAGAGEQFF.

This clone was observed a single time. The rearrangement uses TRBV28 and TRBJ1-5; perhaps TRBD1 as D (6 bases). Trimming shortened V by 7 bases and J by 6 bases, and 19 bases separated the two germline ends. The CDR3 length is 15 residues. Germline V CDR1 and CDR2: MDHEN, SYDVKM. The CDR3 DNA follows: TGTGCCAGCAATCATGGACAGTCTGGGGGTCAGCCCCAGCATTTT. It translates to CASNHGQSGGQPQHF.

To note about this clone: One junction end does not reproduce the germline sequence, and a read error may be involved. The chain has TRBV27 and TRBJ2-1; 8 bases match TRBD2. The germline gives CDR1 MNHEY, CDR2 SMNVEV (reference sequence). The CDR3 contains 17 residues. Here the CDR3 DNA reads TGTGCCACCAGTCCCCCGCGACTAGCGTCGACCTACAATGAGCAGTTCTTC. Amino acid sequence: CATSPPRLASTYNEQFF.